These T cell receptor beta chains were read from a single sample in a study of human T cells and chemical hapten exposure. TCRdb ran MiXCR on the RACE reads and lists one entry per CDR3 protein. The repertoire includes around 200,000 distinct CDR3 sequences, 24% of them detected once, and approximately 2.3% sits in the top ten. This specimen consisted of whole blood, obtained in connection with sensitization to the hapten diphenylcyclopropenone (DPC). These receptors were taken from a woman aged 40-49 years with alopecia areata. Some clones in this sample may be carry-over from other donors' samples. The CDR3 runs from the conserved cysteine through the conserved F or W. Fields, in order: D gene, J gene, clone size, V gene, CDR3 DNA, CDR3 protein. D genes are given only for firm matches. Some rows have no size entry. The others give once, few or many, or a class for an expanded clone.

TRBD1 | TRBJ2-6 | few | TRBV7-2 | TGTGCCAGCAGCCTACAGGGGGCAAGTGGGGCCAACGTCCTGACTTTC | CASSLQGASGANVLTF
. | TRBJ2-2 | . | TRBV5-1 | TGCGCCAGCAGCTTGGTGACTACGAACACCGGGGAGCTGTTTTTT | CASSLVTTNTGELFF
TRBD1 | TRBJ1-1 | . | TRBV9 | TGTGCCAGCAGCAAGGGGGCGGCTGAAGCTTTCTTT | CASSKGAAEAFF
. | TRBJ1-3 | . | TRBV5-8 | TGTGCCAGCAGCCTGACCTTACGGACAGCCCGATCTGGAAACACCATATATTTT | CASSLTLRTARSGNTIYF
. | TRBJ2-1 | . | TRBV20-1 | TGCAGTGCTAGAAATACACGTCAGTCTTTCAATGAGCAGTTCTTC | CSARNTRQSFNEQFF
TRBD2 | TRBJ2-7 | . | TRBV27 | TGTGCCAGCGCACTAGCGGGAGTTCCCTCCTACGAGCAGTACTTC | CASALAGVPSYEQYF
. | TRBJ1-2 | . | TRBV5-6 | TGTGCCAGCAGTATCCCTGGACTGAGGTATGGCTACACCTTC | CASSIPGLRYGYTF
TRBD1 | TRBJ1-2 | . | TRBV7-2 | TGTGCCAGCAGCTTTGGACAGGATGGCTACACCTTC | CASSFGQDGYTF
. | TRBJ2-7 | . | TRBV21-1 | TGTGCCAGCAGCACTGGCAGTACCACCTACGAGCAGTACTTC | CASSTGSTTYEQYF
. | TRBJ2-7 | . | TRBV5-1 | TGCGCCAGCAGCTTGGCCTATGGGGGGTCCTACGAGCAGTACTTC | CASSLAYGGSYEQYF
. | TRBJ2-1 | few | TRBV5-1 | TGCGCCAGCAGCGCGCAACCGACAGGCAATGAGCAGTTCTTC | CASSAQPTGNEQFF
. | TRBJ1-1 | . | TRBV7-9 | TGTGCCAGCAGCTTACATTGGACTGAAGCTTTCTTT | CASSLHWTEAFF
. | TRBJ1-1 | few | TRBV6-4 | TGTGCCAGCAAAGAAGAGGGAGGGTTCACTGAAGCTTTCTTT | CASKEEGGFTEAFF
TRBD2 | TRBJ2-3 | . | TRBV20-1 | TGCAGTACATACCACGGGACTAGCGGGAGACCGGATACGCAGTATTTT | CSTYHGTSGRPDTQYF
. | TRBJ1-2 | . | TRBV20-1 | TGCAGTGCTAGAGGGGCCGGCAAACTCGACTATGGCTACACCTTC | CSARGAGKLDYGYTF
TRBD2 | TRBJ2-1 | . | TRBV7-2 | TGTGCCAGCAGCTTAGTTGTGTCTAGCGGGAGGAGGGACAATGAGCAGTTCTTC | CASSLVVSSGRRDNEQFF
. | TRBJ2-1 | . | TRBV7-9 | TGTGCCAGCAGCCCCTGGGAGCCGAGCTCCTACAATGAGCAGTTCTTC | CASSPWEPSSYNEQFF